These 7 T cell receptor beta chains were all obtained from the same sample, sequenced in a study of blood T cell repertoires in COVID-19. Repertoires were generated with immunoSEQ multiplex PCR, while TCRdb's copy carries only in-frame clones and drops some. The table records around 140,000 clones, 60% to 85% of them present only once. The sample taken for sequencing was peripheral blood. The receptors stem from a man in his forties or fifties with acute or convalescent COVID-19.

This sequence joins TRBV5-4 and TRBJ1-1, with a weak D call TRBD1 (5 bases). The CDR3 sequence is 13 residues long. The germline gives CDR1 SGHNT, CDR2 YYREEE (reference sequence). V was trimmed by 5 bases and J by 5 bases, leaving 13 bases between them. The CDR3, as DNA: TGTGCCAGCAGACCCTCAGGGAGGACTGAAGCTTTCTTT. This sequence encodes CASRPSGRTEAFF.

This chain uses TRBV4-1 with TRBJ2-6, with D maybe TRBD1 (6 bases). The CDR3 has 19 amino acids. V was pared by 0 bases and J by 0 bases, with 15 bases between. The germline gives CDR1 MGHRA, CDR2 YSYEKL. CDR3 nucleotide sequence: TGCGCCAGCAGCCAAGATGGGGGCAGATCAATCTCTGGGGCCAACGTCCTGACTTTC. Protein product: CASSQDGGRSISGANVLTF.

The V gene is TRBV11-2, the J gene TRBJ1-2, with D perhaps matching TRBD1 (5 bases). The CDR3 extends over 13 amino acids. Trimming removed 6 bases from V and 4 bases from J, with 12 bases in between. Germline lookup yields CDR1 SGHAT and CDR2 FQNNGV. As DNA, the CDR3 is TGTGCCAGCAGTCCCGGGCAGGGCTATGGCTACACCTTC. Protein sequence: CASSPGQGYGYTF.

The chain uses TRBV7-8 and TRBJ1-3; TRBD1 agrees at 11 bases. Germline CDR1 reads SGHVS; CDR2 reads FQNEAQ. With V trimmed by 6 bases and J by 2 bases, 6 bases remained unmatched. The CDR3 extends over 16 amino acids. CDR3 nucleotide sequence: TGTGCCAGCAGGGACCCGGGACAGGGGGCTGGAAACACCATATATTTT. This codes for CASRDPGQGAGNTIYF. The complete variable domain, with remaining parts taken from reference TRBV7-8 and TRBJ1-3, reads GAGVSQSPRYKVAKRGQDVALRCDPISGHVSLFWYQQALGQGPEFLTYFQNEAQLDKSGLPSDRFFAERPEGSVSTLKIQRTQQEDSAVYLCASRDPGQGAGNTIYFGEGSWLTVV.

This clone was seen just once. V gene TRBV5-1 combines with J gene TRBJ2-2; D is perhaps TRBD2 (6 bases). The CDR3 consists of 14 residues. From germline, CDR1 is SGHRS and CDR2 YFSETQ. V gave up 4 bases and J gave up 2 bases, with 9 bases separating them. CDR3 DNA: TGCGCCAGCAGCGTACTAGCTAACACCGGGGAGCTGTTTTTT. It codes for CASSVLANTGELFF.

The J gene is TRBJ1-4, the V gene TRBV18; the D is unclear. V was pared by 2 bases and J by 0 bases, with 4 bases between. Germline V lookup: CDR1 KGHSH, CDR2 LQKENI. The CDR3 totals 14 residues. CDR3 sequence (DNA): TGTGCCAGCTCACCAACAGCAACTAATGAAAAACTGTTTTTT. Protein sequence: CASSPTATNEKLFF.

The J gene is TRBJ1-2, the V gene TRBV10-3, with D possibly being TRBD1 (6 bases). V was cut by 5 bases and J by 4 bases, with 14 bases left in between. Germline CDR1 ENHRY, CDR2 SYGVKD. The CDR3 length is 14 residues. CDR3 DNA: TGTGCCATCAGTAGTTCCGGGACAACCTATGGCTACACCTTC. It yields the protein CAISSSGTTYGYTF.